This TCR beta chain originates from a study of PD-1 blockade in classical Hodgkin lymphoma. Regarding the study as a whole: Patients with a complete response exhibited baseline diversity comparable to newly diagnosed patients. After ASCT, patients who started nivolumab under 1 year later were excluded. Newly diagnosed patients were reported to start with lower TCR diversity than healthy donors.

Concerning this clone itself: Its antigen remains unknown.

The length of the CDR3 is 14 residues. The germline V gene encodes CDR1 MNHEY and CDR2 SVGAGI. V was pared by 6 bases and J by 7 bases, with 16 bases between. Relapse was seen in all patients after autologous stem cell transplantation, and brentuximab vedotin exposure was variable. Negative selection with magnetic separation was used to purify CD4+ T cells from thawed PBMCs. Best overall response was complete response, partial response or progressive disease in these relapsed/refractory classical Hodgkin lymphoma patients. Sequencing used immunoSEQ multiplex PCR; TCRdb keeps in-frame clones, though not all of them. The table has under 30,000 clones, approximately 80% seen once.

The gene calls are TRBV6-5 and TRBJ2-4; D may correspond to TRBD1 or TRBD2 (5 bases each). The clonotype was recovered from a human donor with classical Hodgkin lymphoma. Sequenced here: CD4+ T cells from blood, sampled at baseline. The DNA for the CDR3 is TGTGCCAGCAGCCGACTACCCAGACAGAACATTCAGTACTTC. It encodes CASSRLPRQNIQYF.